A single TCR beta chain is shown here with its context. As originally analysed: Quantification of nucleated cells was approximated via reference gene primer amplification. Measured with immunoSEQ multiplex PCR; TCRdb has only the in-frame clones, and not every one. The V and J calls and the clone size are those of that table, but D and trimming were determined from the DNA. The sample yields approximately 210,000 clones, 88% seen once. The data derive from a study of blood T cell repertoires in COVID-19. With 8 bases removed from V and 5 bases from J, the gap between germline ends came to 15 bases. CDR1 KGHSH and CDR2 LQKENI come from the germline V gene. This CDR3 region has 13 residues.

The sequence was obtained from an older man with acute or convalescent COVID-19. This chain connects TRBV18 to TRBJ2-5; no firm D call. Sequencing input: peripheral blood. CDR3 in amino acids: CASGLVLGETQYF. The CDR3 DNA reads as TGTGCCAGCGGATTGGTTCTCGGGGAGACCCAGTACTTC.